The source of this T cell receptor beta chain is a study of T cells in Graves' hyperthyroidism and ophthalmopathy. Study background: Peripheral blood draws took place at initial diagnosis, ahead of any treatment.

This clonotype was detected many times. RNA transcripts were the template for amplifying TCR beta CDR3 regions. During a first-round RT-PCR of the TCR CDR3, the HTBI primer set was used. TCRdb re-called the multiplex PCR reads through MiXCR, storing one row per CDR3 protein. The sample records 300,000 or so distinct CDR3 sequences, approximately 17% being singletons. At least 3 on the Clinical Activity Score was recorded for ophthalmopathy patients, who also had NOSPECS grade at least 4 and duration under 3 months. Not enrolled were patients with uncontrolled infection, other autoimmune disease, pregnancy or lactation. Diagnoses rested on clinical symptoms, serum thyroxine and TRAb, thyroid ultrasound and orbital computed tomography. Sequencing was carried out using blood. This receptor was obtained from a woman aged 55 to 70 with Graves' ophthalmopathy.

This chain's CDR3 is CASSERGQGIGQPQHF. Here the CDR3 DNA reads TGTGCCAGCAGTGAACGGGGACAGGGGATCGGTCAGCCCCAGCATTTT. V and J are TRBV2 and TRBJ1-5; 10 positions match TRBD1. The length of the CDR3 is 16 residues. From germline, CDR1 is SNHLY and CDR2 FYNNEI. J was trimmed by 6 bases and V by 2 bases; bases with no gene match: 7.